The clone carrying this TCR beta chain was counted between two and nine times. The data belong to a study of blood T cells in healthy people across ages. It was with a sample-barcoded 5' primer and a J-beta primer mix that a second PCR of about 7 to 12 cycles was run. Via MiXCR, TCRdb re-called the 5' RACE reads, giving one row per CDR3 protein. Here the sample spans over 700,000 distinct CDR3 sequences, 40% to 65% being singletons. V was cut by 5 bases and J by 9 bases, with 11 bases left in between. Germline CDR1 SGHTA, CDR2 FQGNSA. The CDR3 runs to 12 residues. The TCR sequence derives from a man older than 75 in good health. This chain joins TRBV7-2 and TRBJ2-1, with D unresolved. The sequenced sample was blood. The CDR3 region has the DNA TGTGCCAGCAGCCTCTACGCCAGTGAGCAGTTCTTC. It yields the protein CASSLYASEQFF.